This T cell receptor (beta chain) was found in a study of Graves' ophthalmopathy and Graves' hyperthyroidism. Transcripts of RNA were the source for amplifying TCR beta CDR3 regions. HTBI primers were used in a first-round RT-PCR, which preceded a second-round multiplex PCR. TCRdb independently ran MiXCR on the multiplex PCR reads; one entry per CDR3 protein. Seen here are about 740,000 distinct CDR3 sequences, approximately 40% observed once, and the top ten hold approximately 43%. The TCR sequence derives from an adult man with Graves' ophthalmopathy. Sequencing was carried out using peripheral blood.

CDR3 nucleotides: TGCGCCAGCAGCTTGGTACAGGGAGTAGAGACCCAGTACTTC. This encodes CASSLVQGVETQYF. The rearrangement joins TRBV5-1 to TRBJ2-5, with D maybe TRBD1 (6 bases). Germline lookup yields CDR1 SGHRS and CDR2 YFSETQ. V was shortened by 0 bases and J by 4 bases, with 10 bases between the two germline ends. The CDR3 consists of 14 residues.